The clone carrying this T cell receptor (beta chain) was seen a handful of times. What it binds is not known. The sample originates from a study of regulatory T cells in long-lasting Graves disease. About the study: Duration of antithyroid drug therapy among newly diagnosed Graves' patients was under 3 months.

Arm-PCR of CDR3 regions with iRepertoire HTBI primers generated TCR beta libraries. Each CDR3 protein is one row after TCRdb ran MiXCR on the multiplex PCR reads. The repertoire holds hundreds of thousands of distinct CDR3 sequences, with 12% as singletons. Time point noted: newly diagnosed GD, antithyroid drugs for less than 3 months. The TCR library was prepared using RNA isolated from PBMCs. V lost 7 bases and J lost 4, with 11 bases in between. Germline V lookup: CDR1 LNHDA, CDR2 SQIVND (reference sequence). The CDR3 loop spans 13 amino acids. The study's findings and limits: Persistent disease was associated with favored TRBV28 usage and with favored use of TRBJ1-2 and TRBJ2-5.

These data also featured in a second study, about T cells in Graves' hyperthyroidism and ophthalmopathy. That work adds: Expanded thyroid clonotypes (above 0.001) were mostly also found in blood.

The receptor was isolated from a woman in her thirties with Graves disease. The chain couples TRBV19 to TRBJ1-3; no reliable D call. The sample in question was peripheral blood mononuclear cells (PBMCs), obtained at new diagnosis, from a patient treated with antithyroid drugs. Here the CDR3 DNA reads TGTGCCAGTATCATCTCCGGGGGAAACACCATATATTTT. This translates into CASIISGGNTIYF.